This T cell receptor beta chain was sequenced for a study of T cell repertoires in cytomegalovirus infection. TCRdb re-called the reads through MiXCR, storing one row per CDR3 protein. There are about 57,000 distinct CDR3 sequences in the sample; over 20% occur only once, and about 69% lies in the top ten. With respect to this clonotype: Its matching antigen is unknown.

This CDR3 is built from 14 residues. V was pared by 0 bases and J by 1 base, with 6 bases between. The V gene's germline CDR1 is SGHTA and CDR2 FQGNSA. The source material was CD8+ T cells from cultured PBMCs, sampled from culture after CMV antigen stimulation. The J gene is TRBJ2-5, the V gene TRBV7-2; TRBD2 might be the D (5 bases). This TCR was sampled from a human donor in good health (CMV status not recorded). Some clones in this sample may be carry-over from other donors' samples. The CDR3 DNA reads TGTGCCAGCAGCTTAGCGGGGAGCCAAGAGACCCAGTACTTC. It specifies CASSLAGSQETQYF.